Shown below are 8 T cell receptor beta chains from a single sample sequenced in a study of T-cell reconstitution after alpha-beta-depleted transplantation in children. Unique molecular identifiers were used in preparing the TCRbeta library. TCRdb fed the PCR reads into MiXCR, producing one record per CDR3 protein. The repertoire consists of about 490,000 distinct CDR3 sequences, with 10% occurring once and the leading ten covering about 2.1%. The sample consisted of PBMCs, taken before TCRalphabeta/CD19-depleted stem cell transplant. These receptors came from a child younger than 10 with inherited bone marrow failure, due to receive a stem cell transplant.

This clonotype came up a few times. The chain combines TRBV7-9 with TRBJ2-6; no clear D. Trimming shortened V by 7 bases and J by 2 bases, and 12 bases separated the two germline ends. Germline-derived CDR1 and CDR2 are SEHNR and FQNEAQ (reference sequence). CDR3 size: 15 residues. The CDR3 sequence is CASNQQLAGANVLTF. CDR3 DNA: TGTGCCAGCAACCAACAGCTAGCTGGGGCCAACGTCCTGACTTTC.

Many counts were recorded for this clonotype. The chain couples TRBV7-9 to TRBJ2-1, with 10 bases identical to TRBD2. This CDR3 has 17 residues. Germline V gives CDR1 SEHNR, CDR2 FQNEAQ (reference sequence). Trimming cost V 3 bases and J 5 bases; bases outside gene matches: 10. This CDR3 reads CASSFPPTSGVHNEQFF. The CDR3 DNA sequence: TGTGCCAGCAGCTTCCCCCCCACTAGCGGGGTGCACAATGAGCAGTTCTTC. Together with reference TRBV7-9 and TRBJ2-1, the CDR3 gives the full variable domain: DTGVSQNPRHKITKRGQNVTFRCDPISEHNRLYWYRQTLGQGPEFLTYFQNEAQLEKSRLLSDRFSAERPKGSFSTLEIQRTEQGDSAMYLCASSFPPTSGVHNEQFFGPGTRLTVL.

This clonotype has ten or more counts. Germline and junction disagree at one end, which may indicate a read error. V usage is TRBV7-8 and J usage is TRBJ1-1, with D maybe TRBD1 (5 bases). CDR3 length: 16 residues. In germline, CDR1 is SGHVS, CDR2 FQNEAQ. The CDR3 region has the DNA TGTGCCAGCAGCCCGCGGGACTTCCCCCCCAACAGTGAAGCTTTCTTT. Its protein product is CASSPRDFPPNSEAFF.

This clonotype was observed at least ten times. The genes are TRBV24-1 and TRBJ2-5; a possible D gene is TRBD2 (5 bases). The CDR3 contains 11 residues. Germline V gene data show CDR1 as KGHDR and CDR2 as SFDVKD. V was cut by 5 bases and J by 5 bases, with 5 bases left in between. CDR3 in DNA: TGTGCCACCAGTGGAGGGGAGACCCAGTACTTC. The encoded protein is CATSGGETQYF.

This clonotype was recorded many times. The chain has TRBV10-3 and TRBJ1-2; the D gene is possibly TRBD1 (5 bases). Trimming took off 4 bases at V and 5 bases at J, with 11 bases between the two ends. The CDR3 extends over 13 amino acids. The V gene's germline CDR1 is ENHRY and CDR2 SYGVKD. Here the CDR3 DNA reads TGTGCCATCAGTGGGGACGGATCATATGGCTACACCTTC. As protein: CAISGDGSYGYTF.

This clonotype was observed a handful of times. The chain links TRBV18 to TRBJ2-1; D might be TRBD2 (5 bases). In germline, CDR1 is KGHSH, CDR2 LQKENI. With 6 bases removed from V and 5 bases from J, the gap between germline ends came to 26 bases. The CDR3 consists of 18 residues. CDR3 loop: CASSVSGLWETLNNEQFF. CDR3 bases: TGTGCCAGCTCGGTGTCTGGTTTGTGGGAGACCCTGAACAATGAGCAGTTCTTC.

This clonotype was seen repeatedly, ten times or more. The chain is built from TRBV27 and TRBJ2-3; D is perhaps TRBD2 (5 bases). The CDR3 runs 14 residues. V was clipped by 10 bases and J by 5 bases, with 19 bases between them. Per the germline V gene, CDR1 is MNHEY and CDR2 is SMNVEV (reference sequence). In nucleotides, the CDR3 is TGTGCCACCCAACCCGAGGCGGGCGTAGATACGCAGTATTTT. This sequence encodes CATQPEAGVDTQYF.

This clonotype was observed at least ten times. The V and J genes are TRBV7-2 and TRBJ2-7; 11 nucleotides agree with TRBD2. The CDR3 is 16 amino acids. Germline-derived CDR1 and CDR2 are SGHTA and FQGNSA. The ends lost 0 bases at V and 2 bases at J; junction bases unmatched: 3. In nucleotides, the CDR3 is TGTGCCAGCAGCTTAGCGCGACTAGCGGGACCCTACGAGCAGTACTTC. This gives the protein CASSLARLAGPYEQYF.